A single sample gave rise to the 30 T cell receptor beta chains below, sequenced in a study of Graves' ophthalmopathy and Graves' hyperthyroidism. Amplified TCR beta CDR3 regions were obtained using RNA transcripts as template. Amplification began with first-round RT-PCR using HTBI primers, then second-round multiplex PCR was performed. TCRdb re-called the multiplex PCR reads through MiXCR, storing one row per CDR3 protein. The table has over a million distinct CDR3 sequences, 35% to 40% seen once; the top ten hold more than 9.5%. The sequenced material came from peripheral blood or thyroid tissue (not recorded which). Receptor source: an adult man with Graves' hyperthyroidism.

The chain uses TRBV12-3 or TRBV12-4 and TRBJ1-4; D not resolved. The CDR3 totals 14 residues. Trimming took 4 bases from V and 1 from J, leaving 7 bases between them. CDR3 region: CASSYAGTNEKLFF. The CDR3 nucleotides read TGTGCCAGCAGTTACGCCGGAACTAATGAAAAACTGTTTTTT.

J is TRBJ2-7 and V is TRBV27, with 7 bases aligning to TRBD2. Trimming at V came to 7 bases and at J to 5 bases, leaving 14 bases not matched to a gene. CDR1 is MNHEY, CDR2 SMNVEV, per germline (reference sequence). This CDR3 contains 15 residues. The CDR3 region has the DNA TGTGCCAGCACCTTGGTTTTGGGAGGGTTCAACGAGCAGTACTTC. It yields the protein CASTLVLGGFNEQYF.

This clonotype occurred once. The genes are TRBV10-3 and TRBJ2-7; D gene ambiguous. Trimming removed 6 bases from V and 5 bases from J, with 11 bases in between. The CDR3 runs 12 residues. Germline CDR1 is ENHRY and CDR2 is SYGVKD. The DNA for the CDR3 is TGTGCCATCAGGAAGGGCCGGGACGAGCAGTACTTC. This translates into CAIRKGRDEQYF.

The rearrangement joins TRBV7-2 to TRBJ1-2; TRBD1 matches 10 bases. The V gene end was trimmed by 5 bases and the J gene end by 4 bases; junction bases not matched to a gene: 4. From germline, CDR1 is SGHTA and CDR2 FQGNSA. CDR3 size: 14 residues. The CDR3 nucleotides read TGTGCCAGCAGCGCCGGGACAGGGGTCTATGGCTACACCTTC. It encodes CASSAGTGVYGYTF. Full variable domain (outside the CDR3, taken from reference TRBV7-2 and TRBJ1-2): GAGVSQSPSNKVTEKGKDVELRCDPISGHTALYWYRQSLGQGLEFLIYFQGNSAPDKSGLPSDRFSAERTGGSVSTLTIQRTQQEDSAVYLCASSAGTGVYGYTFGSGTRLTVV.

This clonotype was observed many times. This chain connects TRBV5-1 to TRBJ1-1; D may be TRBD1 (6 bases). Trimming removed 4 bases at V and 1 base at J, with 17 bases between. Germline CDR1 reads SGHRS; CDR2 reads YFSETQ. CDR3 length equals 16 residues. CDR3 amino acids: CASSPVGQFQNTEAFF. The CDR3 DNA is TGCGCCAGCAGCCCGGTAGGACAGTTTCAGAACACTGAAGCTTTCTTT.

V usage is TRBV7-9 and J usage is TRBJ2-4; D gene unclear. V was cut by 1 base and J by 6 bases, with 7 bases left in between. The CDR3 is 13 residues long. Germline-derived CDR1 and CDR2 are SEHNR and FQNEAQ (reference sequence). In nucleotides, the CDR3 is TGTGCCAGCAGCTTAGAGGGCAGAAACATTCAGTACTTC. It codes for CASSLEGRNIQYF.

The CDR3 sequence: CSVAEGRGNTIYF. The CDR3 DNA is TGCAGCGTAGCGGAGGGGCGCGGAAACACCATATATTTT. The chain recombines TRBV29-1 with TRBJ1-3; tentatively, D is TRBD1 (5 bases). Trimming took off 6 bases at V and 4 bases at J, with 13 bases between the two ends. The CDR3 loop spans 13 amino acids. Germline V CDR1 and CDR2: SQVTM, ANQGSEA.

This clonotype appeared many times. The chain couples TRBV7-9 to TRBJ2-7; TRBD1 matches 10 bases. This CDR3 comprises 15 residues. Trimming removed 4 bases from V and 5 bases from J; junction bases left unmatched: 8. The germline gives CDR1 SEHNR, CDR2 FQNEAQ (reference sequence). CDR3 residues: CASSSTGQGFHEQYF. DNA for the CDR3: TGTGCCAGCAGCTCAACGGGACAGGGGTTCCACGAGCAGTACTTC. The complete variable domain, with remaining parts taken from reference TRBV7-9 and TRBJ2-7, reads DTGVSQNPRHKITKRGQNVTFRCDPISEHNRLYWYRQTLGQGPEFLTYFQNEAQLEKSRLLSDRFSAERPKGSFSTLEIQRTEQGDSAMYLCASSSTGQGFHEQYFGPGTRLTVT.

This clonotype was observed at least ten times. This chain connects TRBV5-1 to TRBJ2-5; 7 bases fit TRBD2. From germline, CDR1 is SGHRS and CDR2 YFSETQ. This CDR3 is built from 14 residues. Unmatched junction bases numbered 3, after V lost 1 base and J lost 3 bases. The CDR3 loop reads CASSLRLAEETQYF. The CDR3 DNA reads as TGCGCCAGCAGCTTGAGGCTAGCGGAAGAGACCCAGTACTTC.

This chain links TRBV15 with TRBJ1-2, with 9 nucleotides matching TRBD1. CDR1 is LNHNV and CDR2 is YYDKDF in the germline V gene (reference sequence). The CDR3 covers 14 residues. V lost 1 base, J lost 5 bases, and 2 bases stayed unmatched. CDR3 bases: TGTGCCACCAGCAGAGTCGGGACAGGGTATGGCTACACCTTC. Translated, it gives CATSRVGTGYGYTF.

The chain links TRBV29-1 to TRBJ2-7, with unresolved D. The J call may not be correct, given that the DNA end is closer to TRBJ2-5. The germline CDR1 and CDR2 sequences are SQVTM and ANQGSEA. The CDR3 covers 9 residues. CDR3 nucleotide sequence: TGCAGTTGGTGGGGGACCCAGTACTTC. Translation gives CSWWGTQYF.

The V and J genes are TRBV6-5 and TRBJ1-6; TRBD1 matches at 7 bases. From germline, CDR1 is MNHEY and CDR2 SVGAGI. The CDR3 covers 14 residues. J was trimmed by 10 bases and V by 6 bases; bases with no gene match: 9. DNA of the CDR3: TGTGCCAGCAGCCGGGGACAGTTTCCATCACCCCTCCACTTT. Its translation: CASSRGQFPSPLHF.

The CDR3 reads CATTGWEQYF. The CDR3 DNA is TGTGCCACGACAGGTTGGGAGCAGTACTTC. V usage is TRBV15 and J usage is TRBJ2-7; maybe TRBD1 (6 bases). Germline V gene data show CDR1 as LNHNV and CDR2 as YYDKDF (reference sequence). This CDR3 spans 10 amino acids. V was cut by 9 bases and J by 7 bases, with 10 bases left in between.

This clonotype was seen ten or more times. This chain connects TRBV12-3 or TRBV12-4 to TRBJ1-2; tentative D call: TRBD1 (6 bases). This CDR3 region has 17 residues. Trimming shortened V by 5 bases and J by 3 bases, and 22 bases separated the two germline ends. CDR3 sequence reads: CASSPSPGQSSHYGYTF. Here the CDR3 DNA reads TGTGCCAGCAGTCCCAGCCCAGGACAGAGCAGCCACTATGGCTACACCTTC.

The chain recombines TRBV7-3 with TRBJ2-5, with D perhaps TRBD2 (6 bases). The CDR3 is 18 amino acids. V was trimmed by 4 bases and J by 2 bases, leaving 23 bases between them. CDR1 is SGHTA and CDR2 is FQGTGA in the germline V gene. As DNA, the CDR3 is TGTGCCAGCAGCTACGGACCCACAAAGGCCGGGACTCAAGAGACCCAGTACTTC. This gives the protein CASSYGPTKAGTQETQYF.

In its sample, this clonotype was seen a few times. V is TRBV30 and J is TRBJ1-5; tentatively, D is TRBD1 (5 bases). The V end was cut by 2 bases, the J end by 5 bases, with 10 bases between. Germline CDR1 reads GTSNPN; CDR2 reads SVGIG (reference sequence). The CDR3 is 13 residues long. CDR3 nucleotide sequence: TGTGCCTGGAGTCAGGGAGGGGATCAGCCCCAGCATTTT. This gives the protein CAWSQGGDQPQHF. The entire variable domain, with the rest obtained from reference TRBV30 and TRBJ1-5, is as follows: SQTIHQWPATLVQPVGSPLSLECTVEGTSNPNLYWYRQAAGRGLQLLFYSVGIGQISSEVPQNLSASRPQDRQFILSSKKLLLSDSGFYLCAWSQGGDQPQHFGDGTRLSIL.

The table lists this clonotype with a few counts. The chain uses TRBV30 and TRBJ1-3; D is unresolved. Trimming removed 4 bases at V and 1 base at J, with 5 bases between. The CDR3 contains 12 residues. Germline V gene data show CDR1 as GTSNPN and CDR2 as SVGIG (reference sequence). The CDR3 reads CAWKGSGNTIYF. As DNA, the CDR3 is TGTGCCTGGAAGGGATCTGGAAACACCATATATTTT.

The sample holds many counts of this clonotype. A read error is possible here, since a much larger clone lies one base away. This rearrangement joins TRBV10-3 to TRBJ1-1; D remains unclear. The germline V gene encodes CDR1 ENHRY and CDR2 SYGVKD. This CDR3 spans 8 amino acids. V lost 3 bases, J lost 10 bases, and 0 bases lay in between. As DNA, the CDR3 is TGTGCCATCAGTGAAGCTTTCTTT. The encoded protein is CAISEAFF.

This clonotype was recorded many times. The chain uses TRBV9 and TRBJ2-7; 10 bases line up with TRBD1. V trimming: 4 bases; J trimming: 3 bases; junction bases outside the gene matches: 10. CDR3 length equals 16 residues. Germline CDR1 and CDR2: SGDLS and YYNGEE. The CDR3 DNA is TGTGCCAGCAGCCCAACGTCAGGACAGGGGGTCTACGAGCAGTACTTC. Its translation: CASSPTSGQGVYEQYF.

This clonotype has at least ten counts. The chain recombines TRBV29-1 with TRBJ1-1; 11 bases are shared with TRBD1. The germline V gene has CDR1 SQVTM and CDR2 ANQGSEA. CDR3 length equals 12 residues. V lost 4 bases, J lost 6 bases, and 1 base stayed unmatched. The DNA for the CDR3 is TGCAGCGTTGGGACAGGGGGCTCTGAAGCTTTCTTT. It specifies CSVGTGGSEAFF.

The J gene is TRBJ1-3, the V gene TRBV6-2 or TRBV6-3; the D is unclear. CDR1 and CDR2 (germline): MNHEY, SVGEGT. CDR3 length equals 13 residues. V dropped 6 bases and J dropped 4 bases, with 10 bases sitting between them. The CDR3 protein is CASSINRGNTIYF. In DNA form, the CDR3 reads TGTGCCAGCAGCATCAATCGCGGAAACACCATATATTTT.

This clonotype showed up just a few times. This chain links TRBV7-9 with TRBJ1-2; a weak D match, TRBD1 (6 bases). CDR1 and CDR2 (germline): SEHNR, FQNEAQ (reference sequence). V was trimmed by 0 bases and J by 6 bases, leaving 14 bases between them. The CDR3 sequence is 15 residues long. CDR3 sequence reads: CASSLALGGQDGYTF. CDR3 coding DNA: TGTGCCAGCAGCTTAGCGCTGGGGGGGCAGGATGGCTACACCTTC.

At least ten counts were recorded for this clonotype. The CDR3 sequence: CASRREGGGSQTQYF. The CDR3 DNA sequence: TGTGCCAGCAGACGCGAGGGAGGCGGGAGTCAGACCCAGTACTTC. The chain has TRBV7-8 and TRBJ2-5; 7 bases are a match to TRBD2. The V gene end was trimmed by 6 bases and the J gene end by 6 bases; junction bases not matched to a gene: 13. CDR1 SGHVS and CDR2 FQNEAQ come from the germline V gene. The CDR3 contains 15 residues.

This clonotype was seen more than once but under ten times. This chain connects TRBV6-2 or TRBV6-3 to TRBJ1-5, with no clear D. The CDR3 extends over 16 amino acids. Trimming took off 5 bases at V and 5 bases at J, with 19 bases between the two ends. Germline lookup yields CDR1 MNHEY and CDR2 SVGEGT. CDR3 nucleotide sequence: TGTGCCAGCAGTACAGCCGGCGGAGATCTACATCAGCCCCAGCATTTT. Translating gives CASSTAGGDLHQPQHF.

This clonotype was seen a few times. The V gene is TRBV7-3, the J gene TRBJ2-7; 11 bases agree with TRBD2. The CDR3 has 15 amino acids. After removal of 0 bases from V and 5 bases from J, the junction contained 3 bases not matched to a gene. CDR1 is SGHTA, CDR2 FQGTGA, per germline. In DNA, the CDR3 is TGTGCCAGCAGCTTAACACTAGCGGGAGTTCACGAGCAGTACTTC. Residues: CASSLTLAGVHEQYF.

Many counts were recorded for this clonotype. The rearrangement links TRBV6-6 to TRBJ1-1, with a tentative D call TRBD1 (5 bases). Trimming shortened V by 6 bases and J by 2 bases, and 13 bases separated the two germline ends. The CDR3 is 14 amino acids. CDR1 is MNHNY and CDR2 is SVGAGI in the germline V gene (reference sequence). The DNA for the CDR3 is TGTGCCAGCAGCTTGGGGCCACCTAACACTGAAGCTTTCTTT. Translated: CASSLGPPNTEAFF.

In its sample, this clonotype was seen a few times. V gene TRBV7-9 combines with J gene TRBJ2-7, with D uncertain. The CDR3 loop spans 15 amino acids. The V gene's germline CDR1 is SEHNR and CDR2 FQNEAQ (reference sequence). V lost 5 bases to trimming and J lost 0 bases, with 14 bases between them. This CDR3 reads CASSNPRLSSYEQYF. The CDR3 nucleotides are TGTGCCAGCAGCAACCCACGGCTGAGCTCCTACGAGCAGTACTTC.

In regard to this clonotype: Its ends do not fully match the called genes, so a read error is possible. V gene TRBV20-1 combines with J gene TRBJ1-1; D is perhaps TRBD1 (6 bases). The CDR3 runs to 11 residues. Germline lookup yields CDR1 DFQATT and CDR2 SNEGSKA (reference sequence). The CDR3 DNA sequence: TGTGGGGGCCGCCCGAACACTGAAGCTTTCTTT. It translates to CGGRPNTEAFF.

The V gene is TRBV20-1, the J gene TRBJ2-5; TRBD2 matches 9 bases. The length of the CDR3 is 17 residues. The junction had 16 bases not matched to a gene; V was cut back by 3 bases and J by 5 bases. Germline V gene lookup returns CDR1 DFQATT and CDR2 SNEGSKA (reference sequence). CDR3 in amino acids: CSASQGLAGTCDETQYF. In DNA, the CDR3 is TGCAGTGCTAGTCAGGGCCTAGCGGGGACCTGCGATGAGACCCAGTACTTC.

V gene TRBV7-3 combines with J gene TRBJ2-3; D is perhaps TRBD2 (5 bases). The CDR3 contains 15 residues. V was trimmed by 2 bases and J by 1 base, leaving 10 bases between them. CDR1 is SGHTA and CDR2 is FQGTGA in the germline V gene. The CDR3 DNA sequence: TGTGCCAGCAGCTTAGCCCCGCGGGGCACAGATACGCAGTATTTT. The encoded protein is CASSLAPRGTDTQYF.